Many counts were recorded for the clone carrying this T cell receptor (beta chain). Its antigen is undetermined. TCRdb redid the calling of the 5' RACE reads with MiXCR, one entry per CDR3 protein. Of hundreds of thousands of distinct CDR3 sequences listed, roughly 15% were seen once; the top ten hold about a fifth. This specimen belongs to a study of T-cell memory formation after mild COVID-19. Whole-study results and caveats: CD8+ contracting clones occupied EMRA, while CD4+ ones occupied mainly CM and EM.

The germline V gene encodes CDR1 MNHNY and CDR2 SVGAGI (reference sequence). CDR3 length equals 14 residues. V was shortened by 5 bases and J by 3 bases, with 13 bases between the two germline ends. The origin of this receptor is a man between 18 and 35 years old who had mild COVID-19 (a few samples of this study predate the infection). Cell type and time point are not known. The V gene is TRBV6-6, the J gene TRBJ1-2; D remains ambiguous. The sample taken for sequencing was PBMCs or a T cell subset sorted from them (not recorded which). The CDR3 reads CASSEPGGYYGYTF. In nucleotides, the CDR3 is TGTGCCAGCAGTGAGCCCGGTGGATACTATGGCTACACCTTC.